This T cell receptor beta chain comes out of a study of T-cell reconstitution after alpha-beta-depleted transplantation in children (dated by TCRdb to the mid-2010s). Study-wide context: Using TCR repertoire profiling, the study quantitatively followed how T-cell immune reconstitution unfolded in children after TCRalphabeta/CD19-depleted allogeneic hematopoietic cell transplantation.

The library was obtained by PCR. The reads were generated on an Illumina HiSeq 2500. TCR library preparation used molecular barcoding, with unique molecular identifiers applied to normalize quantification of the TCRbeta repertoire. The public reads were reprocessed in TCRdb via fastp at Q25 and MiXCR, keeping in-frame beta chains. Each entry merges the rows of one CDR3 protein and shows their most common DNA and genes. This sample comprises about 830,000 distinct CDR3 sequences, roughly 15% of them detected only once. About 4.6% of the sample goes to the ten largest clones. As regards this clonotype: Its antigen target is currently unknown. No per-base quality is available; no much larger clone lies one base away.

As encoded in the germline V gene, CDR1 is SGHRS while CDR2 is YFSETQ. V gives up 1 base and J gives up 10 bases, and the segment between their germline ends measures 26 bases. The CDR3 covers 17 residues, taking in both the cysteine and the phenylalanine. Just CDR3 DNA is preserved here, 51 bases in frame from base 1. What the research found in general, with its limitations: The frequencies of hyperexpanded clones fell over the following months, and after one year, T-cell counts and TCRbeta diversity were mostly attributed to newly produced T cells. The apparently early recovery of alphabetaT-cell counts about two months after transplant reportedly depended on only several hundred rapidly expanded clones that came from non-depleted graft cells. The high TCRbeta diversity at day 60 in some patients was ascribed to recipient T cells and intrathymic progenitors that had survived conditioning.

Reading the label with the study, this specimen's treatment or condition is: allogeneic hematopoietic cell transplantation with graft depleted of TCRalphabeta T cells and CD19 B cells. Transplant recipients were children who received TCRalphabeta/CD19-depleted allogeneic hematopoietic cell grafts. This specimen consisted of PBMCs, mostly from graft donor cells, obtained 360 days after TCRalphabeta/CD19-depleted stem cell transplant. The chain uses TRBV5-1 and TRBJ1-1, with the D gene call left open. The receptor was isolated from a male patient younger than 18 who had a stem cell transplant for acute lymphoblastic leukemia, so the T cells may come from the graft donor. The DNA sequence is given as TGCGCCAGCAGCTTGCGGGCACCCCCAAGGGAGGAATGGCGAGCTTTCTTT. Translated, it gives CASSLRAPPREEWRAFF. Reference TRBV5-1 and TRBJ1-1 genes cover what lies past the CDR3, so the full variable domain is KAGVTQTPRYLIKTRGQQVTLSCSPISGHRSVSWYQQTPGQGLQFLFEYFSETQRNKGNFPGRFSGRQFSNSRSEMNVSTLELGDSALYLCASSLRAPPREEWRAFFGQGTRLTVV.